This T cell receptor (beta chain) was retrieved from a study of response to subunit inactivated influenza vaccine. Using its own MiXCR run on the RT-PCR reads, TCRdb lists one record per CDR3 protein. The sample carries about 150,000 distinct CDR3 sequences, roughly 10% recorded once. V lost 7 bases and J 4 bases, leaving 6 bases between the germline ends. Germline V gene data show CDR1 as SNHLY and CDR2 as FYNNEI. The CDR3 extends over 11 amino acids. General study results and limits: Authors suggested each seasonal flu vaccination may recruit only limited numbers of new T cells.

In the case of this clonotype: Its antigen is not identified.

The receptor was derived from a man aged 45 to 70 who received an inactivated influenza vaccine. Here the sequenced sample was CD8+ T cells sorted from PBMCs, taken about 24 months after vaccination. This rearrangement joins TRBV2 to TRBJ2-3; D is uncertain. CDR3 region: CASTGPDTQYF. The CDR3 coding sequence is TGTGCCAGCACCGGGCCAGATACGCAGTATTTT.